The count of the clone carrying this T cell receptor beta chain is one. What it recognizes is unknown. Data came from immunoSEQ multiplex PCR; TCRdb stores just in-frame clones and leaves some out. Here the sample spans under 150,000 clones, about 94% being singletons. The sample comes from a study of human thymus T cells. Study findings and constraints: Unrelated individuals reportedly shared highly overlapping thymic TCR repertoires. There appeared to be biased usage of V and J genes in thymic and blood repertoires.

The thymus tissue came from resections taken during corrective heart surgery. Each of the donors was a healthy Finnish infant who was undergoing open corrective cardiac surgery for congenital heart defects. CDR1 MNHEY and CDR2 SVGAGI come from the germline V gene. Deletions cut 2 bases from V and 1 base from J, with 12 bases between. This CDR3 has 16 amino acids. The V gene is TRBV6-5, the J gene TRBJ1-3; D gene unclear. This clonotype was sampled from a boy in the first two years of life with a congenital heart defect but otherwise immunologically healthy. The sequencing sample was made of thymus tissue. CDR3 nucleotides: TGTGCCAGCAGTTACACACCCCAGGTTTCTGGAAACACCATATATTTT. It specifies CASSYTPQVSGNTIYF.